The source of this T cell receptor beta chain is a study of blood T cell repertoires in COVID-19. Looking at the study overall: Sources were T cells, B-cell-depleted T cells, or PBMCs; the material itself was cDNA or gDNA.

The authors' processing: Amplification of reference gene primers provided the estimated nucleated cell counts. This table comes from immunoSEQ multiplex PCR, and its TCRdb copy is limited to in-frame clones, with some not included. Clonal size and the V and J genes are those of that table, whereas D and trimming came from the DNA. The sample includes approximately 150,000 clones, about 84% seen only once; the top ten take around 5.1%. This clone was seen only a few times. There are 15 residues in the CDR3. V lost 3 bases to trimming and J lost 15 bases, with 24 bases between them. CDR1 is SNHLY, CDR2 FYNNEI, per germline. The age range of participants was 18 to 89 years, with residence in more than 20 US areas. Grouping used clinical history reported by participants in a survey and questionnaire.

The receptor was isolated from a woman in her thirties or forties with acute COVID-19. Material: PBMCs or T cells enriched from blood (not recorded which). This chain connects TRBV2 to TRBJ2-1; D may be TRBD2 (6 bases). The CDR3 loop reads CASSEEGMAPRWRFF. CDR3 sequence (DNA): TGTGCCAGCAGTGAGGAGGGTATGGCGCCGAGGTGGCGGTTCTTC.